This T cell receptor beta chain came from a study of T cells after yellow fever vaccination. Study findings and constraints: After the booster, about 95% of CD4 and 75% to 90% of CD8 primary-response clones were re-detected. Relatively few clonotypes were ones that appeared in both CD4 and CD8 compartments.

This clonotype was seen many times. What it binds is unknown. The germline CDR1 and CDR2 sequences are SGHRS and YFSETQ. This CDR3 is 14 amino acids long. V lost 1 base and J 4 bases, leaving 11 bases between the germline ends. 5'RACE template switching added a universal primer site and UMIs to TCR cDNA. TCRdb re-called the 5' RACE reads with MiXCR, one entry per CDR3 protein. The top ten hold roughly 25% of the sample, which has hundreds of thousands of distinct CDR3 sequences, over 4% seen once. This sequence originates from a man aged 18 to 30 who received the YFV17D yellow fever vaccine. This material consisted of PBMCs, taken 5 days after the yellow fever booster vaccination. J is TRBJ1-2 and V is TRBV5-1; D ambiguous. CDR3 DNA: TGCGCCAGCAGCTTGAACCAGGCGTTCTATGGCTACACCTTC. This encodes CASSLNQAFYGYTF. The variable domain in full, completed from reference TRBV5-1 and TRBJ1-2, reads KAGVTQTPRYLIKTRGQQVTLSCSPISGHRSVSWYQQTPGQGLQFLFEYFSETQRNKGNFPGRFSGRQFSNSRSEMNVSTLELGDSALYLCASSLNQAFYGYTFGSGTRLTVV.